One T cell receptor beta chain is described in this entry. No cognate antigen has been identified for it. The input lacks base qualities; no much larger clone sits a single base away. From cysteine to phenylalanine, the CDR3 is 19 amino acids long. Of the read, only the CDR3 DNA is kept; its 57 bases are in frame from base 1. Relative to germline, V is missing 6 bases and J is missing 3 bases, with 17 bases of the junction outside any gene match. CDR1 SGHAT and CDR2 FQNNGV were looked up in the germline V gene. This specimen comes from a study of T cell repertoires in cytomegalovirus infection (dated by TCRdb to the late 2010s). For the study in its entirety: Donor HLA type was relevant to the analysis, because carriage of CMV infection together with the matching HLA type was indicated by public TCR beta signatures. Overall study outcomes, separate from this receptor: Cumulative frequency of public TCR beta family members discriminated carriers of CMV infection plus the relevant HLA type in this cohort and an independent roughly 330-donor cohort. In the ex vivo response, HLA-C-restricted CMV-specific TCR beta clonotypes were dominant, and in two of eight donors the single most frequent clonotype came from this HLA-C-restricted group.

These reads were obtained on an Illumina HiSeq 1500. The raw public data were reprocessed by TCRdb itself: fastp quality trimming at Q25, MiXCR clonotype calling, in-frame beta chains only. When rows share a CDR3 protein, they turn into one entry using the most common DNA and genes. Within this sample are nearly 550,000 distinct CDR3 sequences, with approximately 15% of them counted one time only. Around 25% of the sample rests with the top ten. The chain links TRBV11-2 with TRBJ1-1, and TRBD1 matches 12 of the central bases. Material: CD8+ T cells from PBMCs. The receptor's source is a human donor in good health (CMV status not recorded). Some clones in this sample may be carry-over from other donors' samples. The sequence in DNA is TGTGCCAGCAGATGGGACAGGGGGCAGTTAATGTCGACGGACACTGAAGCTTTCTTT. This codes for CASRWDRGQLMSTDTEAFF.